The clone carrying this T cell receptor (beta chain) showed up just a few times. Its cognate antigen is unknown. This entry belongs to a study of T cells in Graves' hyperthyroidism and ophthalmopathy. Study-wide results and limits: A model built on 13 V-J features separated ophthalmopathy from stable hyperthyroidism.

CDR1 is SEHNR and CDR2 is FQNEAQ in the germline V gene (reference sequence). Trimming cost V 5 bases and J 5 bases, with 19 bases left between them. The CDR3 totals 16 residues. Amplified TCR beta CDR3 regions came from RNA transcripts. Primed by the HTBI set, a first-round RT-PCR was run on the TCR CDR3. In TCRdb, the multiplex PCR reads were re-called with MiXCR into one record per CDR3 protein. The profile shows around 690,000 distinct CDR3 sequences, more than 20% of them singletons. The receptor comes from a man aged 25 to 40 with Graves' ophthalmopathy. This chain uses TRBV7-9 with TRBJ2-1; D gene unclear. Source material: blood. The CDR3 here is CASSPTWRPDHNEQFF. In DNA, the CDR3 is TGTGCCAGCAGCCCCACGTGGCGGCCGGATCACAATGAGCAGTTCTTC.